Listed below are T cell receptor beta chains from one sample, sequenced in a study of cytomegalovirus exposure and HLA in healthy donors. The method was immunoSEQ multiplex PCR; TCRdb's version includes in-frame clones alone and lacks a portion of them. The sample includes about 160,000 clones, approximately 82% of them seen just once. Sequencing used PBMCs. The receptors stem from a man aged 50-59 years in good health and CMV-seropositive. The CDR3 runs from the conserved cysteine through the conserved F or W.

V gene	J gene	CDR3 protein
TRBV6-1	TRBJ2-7	CASTSGTGAYEQYF
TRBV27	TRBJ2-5	CASSLGGVETQYF
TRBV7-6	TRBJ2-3	CASSPGLAGAPFFTDTQYF
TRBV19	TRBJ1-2	CASSIRLQGGRYYGYTF
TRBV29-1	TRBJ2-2	CSVFGGTGELFF
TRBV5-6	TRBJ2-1	CASSLGLAGDNEQFF
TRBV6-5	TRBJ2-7	CASSPRGGSSYEQYF
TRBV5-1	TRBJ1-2	CASSLATGTSYGYTF
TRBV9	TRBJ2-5	CASSVSPRLAGGEETQYF
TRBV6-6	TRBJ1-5	CASSKTGADQPQHF
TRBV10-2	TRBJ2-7	CASSEDRAISEQYF
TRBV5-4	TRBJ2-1	CASSWTGHNEQFF
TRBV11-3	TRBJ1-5	CASSLSGGIINGNQPQHF
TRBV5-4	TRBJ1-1	CASSLGVEGINTEAFF
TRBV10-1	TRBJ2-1	CASSESGGPGNEQFF
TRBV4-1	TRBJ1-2	CASSRGPGGYTF
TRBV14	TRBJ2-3	CASSQTMNSLAQDTQYF
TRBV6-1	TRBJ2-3	CASSAGTSGRSDTQYF
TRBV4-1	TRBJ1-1	CASSQVANTEAFF
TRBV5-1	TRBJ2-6	CASSLGQGESGANVLTF
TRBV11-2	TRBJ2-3	CASSKGQGGLTDTQYF
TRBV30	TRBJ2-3	CAWGGRLRDHTQYF
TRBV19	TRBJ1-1	CASSWTGNTEAFF
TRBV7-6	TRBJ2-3	CASSLGGTGSTQYF
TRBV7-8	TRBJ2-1	CASSDPLSGGGRDEQFF
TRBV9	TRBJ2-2	CASSVESRGTGELFF
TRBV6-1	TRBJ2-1	CATGSVFNEQFF
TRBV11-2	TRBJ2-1	CASSPGVAGGLDEQFF
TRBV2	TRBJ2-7	CASSRAGAPSYEQYF
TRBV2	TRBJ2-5	CASSGGLQETQYF
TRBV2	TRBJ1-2	CASSVGGGPAGGYTF
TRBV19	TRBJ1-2	CASSGHRDSYGYTF
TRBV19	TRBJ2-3	CASSILSGTPSTDTQYF
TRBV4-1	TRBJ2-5	CASSQGTVQGETQYF
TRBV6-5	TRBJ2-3	CASSYSGTLNTDTQYF
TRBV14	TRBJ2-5	CASSPGLGGQNQETQYF
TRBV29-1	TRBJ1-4	CSVGDSNEKLFF